Below, 3 T cell receptor beta chains from the same sample are listed, as sequenced in a study of blood T cell repertoires in COVID-19. Only in-frame clones appear in the TCRdb table, and some are missing; sequencing was by immunoSEQ multiplex PCR. The sample holds just over 80,000 clones, 81% seen once. Sequencing was done on a sample of peripheral blood. These TCRs come from a man older than 75 with acute or convalescent COVID-19.

V is TRBV7-2 and J is TRBJ2-1, with TRBD2 identical over 7 bases. Germline V CDR1 and CDR2: SGHTA, FQGNSA. The V and J ends lost 1 base and 4 bases, in that order; junction bases with no gene match: 4. The CDR3 runs to 15 residues. CDR3 region: CASSLVGTTYNEQFF. CDR3 DNA: TGTGCCAGCAGCTTAGTGGGGACTACTTACAATGAGCAGTTCTTC. Complete variable domain (other parts from reference TRBV7-2 and TRBJ2-1): GAGVSQSPSNKVTEKGKDVELRCDPISGHTALYWYRQSLGQGLEFLIYFQGNSAPDKSGLPSDRFSAERTGGSVSTLTIQRTQQEDSAVYLCASSLVGTTYNEQFFGPGTRLTVL.

The genes are TRBV29-1 and TRBJ1-1; possible D gene TRBD1, 6 bases. Deletions cut 4 bases from V and 1 base from J, with 10 bases between. Germline assignment: CDR1 SQVTM and CDR2 ANQGSEA. This CDR3 has 13 residues. The CDR3 loop reads CSVAGHQNTEAFF. In DNA, the CDR3 is TGCAGCGTTGCGGGACACCAGAACACTGAAGCTTTCTTT.

The rearrangement joins TRBV14 to TRBJ2-7; 7 bases line up with TRBD1. The CDR3 runs 15 residues. The germline V gene encodes CDR1 SGHDN and CDR2 FVKESK. The ends lost 0 bases at V and 2 bases at J; junction bases unmatched: 4. CDR3 bases: TGTGCCAGCAGCCAAGAAAGGGGGCGCGCCTACGAGCAGTACTTC. This translates into CASSQERGRAYEQYF.